This TCR beta chain was recorded in a study of control samples from healthy donors and cancer patients. This CDR3 region has 15 residues. Germline CDR1 reads MNHEY; CDR2 reads SVGAGI. The V and J ends lost 6 bases and 3 bases, in that order; junction bases with no gene match: 7. Using immunoSEQ multiplex PCR, the repertoire was profiled, and TCRdb retains in-frame clones only, with some absent. The sample holds about 89,000 clones, over 65% seen once. This TCR was sampled from a woman between 40 and 50 years old in good health. The rearrangement links TRBV6-5 to TRBJ1-1, with 10 positions matching TRBD1. The sequenced material came from blood. In DNA form, the CDR3 reads TGTGCCAGCAGGCGACGGACAGGGGGTGACACTGAAGCTTTCTTT. Amino acids: CASRRRTGGDTEAFF.